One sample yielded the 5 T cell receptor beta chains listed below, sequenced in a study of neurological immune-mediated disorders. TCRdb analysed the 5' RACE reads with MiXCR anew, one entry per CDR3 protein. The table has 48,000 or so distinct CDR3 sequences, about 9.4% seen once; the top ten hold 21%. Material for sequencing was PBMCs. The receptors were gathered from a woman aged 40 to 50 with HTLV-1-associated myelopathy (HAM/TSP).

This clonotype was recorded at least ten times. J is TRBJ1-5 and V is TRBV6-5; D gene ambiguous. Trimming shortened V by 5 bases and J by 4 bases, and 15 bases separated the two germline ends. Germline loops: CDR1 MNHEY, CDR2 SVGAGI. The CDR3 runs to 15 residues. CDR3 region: CASSLSVGTNQPQHF. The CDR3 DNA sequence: TGTGCCAGCAGTCTCTCCGTCGGTACGAATCAGCCCCAGCATTTT.

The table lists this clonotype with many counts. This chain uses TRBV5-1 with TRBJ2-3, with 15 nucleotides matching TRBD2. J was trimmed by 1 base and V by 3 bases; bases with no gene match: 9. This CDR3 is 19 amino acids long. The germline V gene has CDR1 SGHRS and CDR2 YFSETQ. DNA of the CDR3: TGCGCCAGCAGCTGGACCGGGACTAGCGGGGGGACCCGCACAGATACGCAGTATTTT. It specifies CASSWTGTSGGTRTDTQYF.

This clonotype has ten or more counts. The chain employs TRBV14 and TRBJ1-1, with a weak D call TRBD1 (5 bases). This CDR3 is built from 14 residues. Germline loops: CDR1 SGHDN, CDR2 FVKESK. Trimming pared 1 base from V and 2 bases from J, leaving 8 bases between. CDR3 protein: CASSQGGDNTEAFF. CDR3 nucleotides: TGTGCCAGCAGCCAAGGGGGGGATAACACTGAAGCTTTCTTT.

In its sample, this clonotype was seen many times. CDR3 coding DNA: TGCGCCAGCAGCGGGGGTACCGGGGAGCTGTTTTTT. Amino acid sequence: CASSGGTGELFF. V gene TRBV5-1 combines with J gene TRBJ2-2; TRBD1 or TRBD2 may be the D gene (5 bases each). Trimming stripped 4 bases from V and 5 bases from J, with 6 bases between. Germline lookup yields CDR1 SGHRS and CDR2 YFSETQ. This CDR3 spans 12 amino acids.

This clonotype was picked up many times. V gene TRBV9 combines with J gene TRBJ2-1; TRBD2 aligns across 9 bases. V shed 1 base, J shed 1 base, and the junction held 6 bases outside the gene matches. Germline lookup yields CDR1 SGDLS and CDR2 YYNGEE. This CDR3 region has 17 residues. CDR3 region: CASSVTSGGLSYNEQFF. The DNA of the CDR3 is TGTGCCAGCAGCGTAACAAGCGGGGGGCTGTCCTACAATGAGCAGTTCTTC.